This T cell receptor beta chain was obtained from a study of OX40 agonist ivuxolimab in advanced cancers. Study in general: A male proportion of about 84% was recorded, with mean age roughly 62 years and range about 20 to 79. Two patients with cutaneous melanoma and one with hepatocellular carcinoma, three in total, showed partial responses.

The repertoire was sequenced with immunoSEQ multiplex PCR; TCRdb's copy has only in-frame clones and lacks some. Among more than 30,000 clones listed, around nine tenths were seen once. Points from the study as a whole: At 0.1 to 3.0 mg/kg, clonal expansion of CD4+ and CD8+ blood T cells had occurred by week 6. Researchers report that CD8+ T cells had, on average, more expanded clones than CD4+.

The CDR3 extends over 10 amino acids. CDR1 is DFQATT and CDR2 is SNEGSKA in the germline V gene (reference sequence). V dropped 6 bases and J dropped 6 bases, with 8 bases sitting between them. As regards this clone: No antigen is known for it.

The rearrangement uses TRBV20-1 and TRBJ1-1; D remains unclear. The TCR sequence derives from an adult with an advanced solid tumor such as melanoma, head and neck, liver or kidney cancer. Sequencing used CD4+ or CD8+ T cells sorted from blood, obtained in a trial of the OX40 agonist ivuxolimab. This CDR3 is CSALYSEAFF. The CDR3 DNA reads TGCAGTGCGCTATACTCTGAAGCTTTCTTT.